This is a list of T cell receptor beta chains from one sample in a study of blood T cells in healthy people across ages. TCRdb redid the calling of the 5' RACE reads with MiXCR, one entry per CDR3 protein. Altogether about 1.4 million distinct CDR3 sequences are present, 59% being singletons, with the ten largest covering about 6.7%. The sequenced sample was blood. All receptors come from a man in his late teens or twenties in good health. Both conserved end residues are part of each CDR3. The order of the fields is D gene, clone size, V gene, J gene, CDR3 protein, CDR3 DNA. D genes are given only for firm matches. Clone size is given for some rows only: seen once, a few or many times, or a class if the clone is expanded.

NA,NA,TRBV12-3/TRBV12-4,TRBJ2-1,CASTLWGGGDNEQFF,TGTGCCAGCACCCTCTGGGGCGGAGGGGACAATGAGCAGTTCTTC
TRBD1,few,TRBV27,TRBJ1-2,CASSKQGFYGYTF,TGTGCCAGCAGTAAACAGGGGTTCTATGGCTACACCTTC
NA,NA,TRBV6-2/TRBV6-3,TRBJ2-1,CASSFAGGNNEQFF,TGTGCCAGCAGTTTCGCGGGCGGGAACAATGAGCAGTTCTTC
NA,NA,TRBV25-1,TRBJ1-2,CASSDRLNYGYTF,TGTGCCAGCAGCGACAGGCTTAACTATGGCTACACCTTC
TRBD2,few,TRBV2,TRBJ2-3,CASETSGEHTDTQYF,TGTGCCAGCGAGACTAGCGGGGAACACACAGATACGCAGTATTTT
NA,few,TRBV5-1,TRBJ2-5,CASSFSPLRPYQETQYF,TGCGCCAGCAGCTTTTCCCCCCTTCGGCCTTACCAAGAGACCCAGTACTTC
NA,few,TRBV5-1,TRBJ2-3,CASSLKGVDTQYF,TGCGCCAGCAGCTTAAAGGGTGTTGATACGCAGTATTTT
NA,few,TRBV20-1,TRBJ1-1,CSASWGYTEAFF,TGCAGTGCTAGTTGGGGATACACTGAAGCTTTCTTT
NA,few,TRBV4-3,TRBJ2-7,CASSQDLRGAGSYEQYF,TGCGCCAGCAGCCAAGATTTGAGAGGGGCAGGATCCTACGAGCAGTACTTC
TRBD2,few,TRBV9,TRBJ2-1,CASSVDASGGANEQFF,TGTGCCAGCAGCGTCGATGCTAGCGGGGGGGCCAATGAGCAGTTCTTC
NA,few,TRBV29-1,TRBJ2-5,CSVEGDRYQETQYF,TGCAGCGTTGAAGGGGACCGGTACCAAGAGACCCAGTACTTC
NA,NA,TRBV11-1,TRBJ2-1,CASSSRVGGANNEQFF,TGTGCCAGCAGCTCAAGGGTCGGTGGGGCTAACAATGAGCAGTTCTTC